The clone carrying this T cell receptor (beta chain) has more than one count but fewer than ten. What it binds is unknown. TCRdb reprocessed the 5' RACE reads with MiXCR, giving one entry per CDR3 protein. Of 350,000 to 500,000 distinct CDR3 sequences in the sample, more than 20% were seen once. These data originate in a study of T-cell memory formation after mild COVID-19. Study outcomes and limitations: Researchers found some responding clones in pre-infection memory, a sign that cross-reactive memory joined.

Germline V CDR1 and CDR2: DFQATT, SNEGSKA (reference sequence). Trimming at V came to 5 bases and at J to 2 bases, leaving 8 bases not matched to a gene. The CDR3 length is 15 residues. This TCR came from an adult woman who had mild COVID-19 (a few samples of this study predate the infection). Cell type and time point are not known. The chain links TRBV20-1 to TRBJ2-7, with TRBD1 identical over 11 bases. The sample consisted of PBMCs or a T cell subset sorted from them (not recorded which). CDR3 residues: CSALRRGQGAYEQYF. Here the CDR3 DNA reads TGCAGTGCTTTACGGAGGGGACAGGGGGCCTACGAGCAGTACTTC.